The next 27 T cell receptor beta chains were all read from a single sample in a study of cytomegalovirus exposure and HLA in healthy donors. Primers for the PCR totalled 60 Vbeta and 13 Jbeta. TCRdb's copy holds only in-frame clones and misses some; the assay was immunoSEQ multiplex PCR. This table holds about 130,000 clones. The sequenced sample consisted of PBMCs. The receptors shown here come from a man between 18 and 35 years old in good health and CMV-seronegative.

The chain carries TRBV28 and TRBJ2-2, with unresolved D. CDR1 MDHEN and CDR2 SYDVKM come from the germline V gene. The CDR3 runs 17 residues. Trimming cost V 2 bases and J 3 bases, with 16 bases left between them. The CDR3 sequence is CASSLPGSDSHTGELFF. The CDR3 bases are TGTGCCAGCAGTTTACCCGGGTCAGACTCGCACACCGGGGAGCTGTTTTTT.

The rearrangement uses TRBV12-5 and TRBJ1-5; 7 bases are a match to TRBD1. Germline CDR1 LGHNT, CDR2 FRNRAP. Trimming removed 7 bases from V and 4 bases from J; junction bases left unmatched: 7. The CDR3 runs 14 residues. The chain's CDR3 is CASASTGDNQPQHF. The CDR3 coding sequence is TGTGCTAGTGCTTCAACAGGGGATAATCAGCCCCAGCATTTT. Together with reference TRBV12-5 and TRBJ1-5, the CDR3 gives the full variable domain: DARVTQTPRHKVTEMGQEVTMRCQPILGHNTVFWYRQTMMQGLELLAYFRNRAPLDDSGMPKDRFSAEMPDATLATLKIQPSEPRDSAVYFCASASTGDNQPQHFGDGTRLSIL.

The chain joins TRBV5-6 to TRBJ1-3; no reliable D call. The germline V gene encodes CDR1 SGHDT and CDR2 YYEEEE. The CDR3 consists of 15 residues. Trimming took off 2 bases at V and 2 bases at J, with 11 bases between the two ends. The CDR3 loop is CASSLGGSAGNTIYF. In DNA, the CDR3 is TGTGCCAGCAGCTTAGGCGGAAGCGCTGGAAACACCATATATTTT.

The V gene is TRBV4-1, the J gene TRBJ2-3; 9 nucleotides line up with TRBD1. V dropped 1 base and J dropped 4; count of bases not matched to a gene: 15. The CDR3 contains 19 residues. Looked up from germline, CDR1 is MGHRA and CDR2 is YSYEKL. The CDR3 loop is CASSQVLYPGQGSADTQYF. In DNA, the CDR3 is TGCGCCAGCAGCCAAGTCTTGTATCCGGGACAGGGTAGTGCAGATACGCAGTATTTT.

V and J are TRBV7-9 and TRBJ2-6, with TRBD1 identical over 12 bases. J lost 14 bases, V lost 2 bases, and 7 bases had no gene match. In germline, CDR1 is SEHNR, CDR2 FQNEAQ (reference sequence). The CDR3 is made up of 15 amino acids. CDR3 sequence: CASSLPGQGAGILTF. CDR3 nucleotide sequence: TGTGCCAGCAGCTTACCGGGACAGGGGGCGGGAATCCTGACTTTC. The entire variable domain, with the rest obtained from reference TRBV7-9 and TRBJ2-6, is as follows: DTGVSQNPRHKITKRGQNVTFRCDPISEHNRLYWYRQTLGQGPEFLTYFQNEAQLEKSRLLSDRFSAERPKGSFSTLEIQRTEQGDSAMYLCASSLPGQGAGILTFGAGSRLTVL.

This chain connects TRBV27 to TRBJ1-2; TRBD1 matches 7 bases. CDR1 is MNHEY and CDR2 is SMNVEV in the germline V gene (reference sequence). The CDR3 spans 14 residues. Trimming at V came to 2 bases and at J to 4 bases, leaving 4 bases not matched to a gene. The CDR3 here is CASSLLGQSYGYTF. CDR3 nucleotides: TGTGCCAGCAGTTTACTGGGACAGAGCTATGGCTACACCTTC.

The CDR3 DNA follows: TGTGCCAGCAGCTTGACAGGGGAGGAAAATTCACCCCTCCACTTT. It translates to CASSLTGEENSPLHF. This sequence joins TRBV7-2 and TRBJ1-6, with TRBD1 identical over 8 bases. This CDR3 is 15 amino acids long. Germline CDR1 SGHTA, CDR2 FQGNSA. After removal of 3 bases from V and 7 bases from J, the junction contained 5 bases not matched to a gene.

The gene calls are TRBV7-9 and TRBJ1-2; 7 bases are a match to TRBD1. Germline V CDR1 and CDR2: SEHNR, FQNEAQ (reference sequence). CDR3 length: 15 amino acids. V lost 5 bases and J lost 3; bases outside the gene matches: 9. The CDR3 DNA sequence: TGTGCCAGCAGCGCCTTACCAGGGGGAGACTATGGCTACACCTTC. Translation gives CASSALPGGDYGYTF.

V and J are TRBV7-8 and TRBJ2-3, with D possibly matching TRBD1 (6 bases). This CDR3 is 13 amino acids long. With 5 bases removed from V and 1 base from J, the gap between germline ends came to 7 bases. Germline lookup yields CDR1 SGHVS and CDR2 FQNEAQ. CDR3 region: CASSRQGTDTQYF. The CDR3 coding sequence is TGTGCCAGCAGCAGACAGGGCACAGATACGCAGTATTTT.

V is TRBV19 and J is TRBJ2-7; TRBD1 agrees at 10 bases. The V gene end was trimmed by 7 bases and the J gene end by 6 bases; junction bases not matched to a gene: 3. Germline V lookup: CDR1 LNHDA, CDR2 SQIVND (reference sequence). The CDR3 length is 12 residues. The CDR3 is CASNDRGREQYF. In DNA form, the CDR3 reads TGTGCCAGTAACGACAGGGGGCGCGAGCAGTACTTC.

The chain recombines TRBV10-1 with TRBJ2-3, with 9 bases fitting TRBD2. V was clipped by 1 base and J by 5 bases; unmatched bases: 10. The CDR3 is 17 amino acids. Germline lookup yields CDR1 WNHNN and CDR2 SYGVQD (reference sequence). CDR3 coding DNA: TGCGCCAGCAGTGAGTTCCTAGCGGGGCTCGGGGGAGATACGCAGTATTTT. It codes for CASSEFLAGLGGDTQYF.

The chain joins TRBV5-4 to TRBJ1-2; tentative D call: TRBD1 (5 bases). The CDR3 sequence is 15 residues long. V lost 4 bases and J lost 2, with 15 bases in between. Germline CDR1 is SGHNT and CDR2 is YYREEE (reference sequence). CDR3 in amino acids: CASSPAQGANYGYTF. CDR3 nucleotide sequence: TGTGCCAGCAGCCCGGCCCAGGGCGCAAACTATGGCTACACCTTC.

The chain couples TRBV7-3 to TRBJ2-5, with D perhaps TRBD1 (6 bases). The CDR3 is made up of 14 amino acids. Germline V gene sequence: CDR1 SGHTA, CDR2 FQGTGA. Trimming stripped 5 bases from V and 4 bases from J, with 14 bases between. CDR3 amino acids: CASSNTGSRETQYF. CDR3 bases: TGTGCCAGCAGCAATACAGGGTCGCGAGAGACCCAGTACTTC.

The rearrangement joins TRBV9 to TRBJ1-4; 10 nucleotides line up with TRBD1. CDR3 length equals 15 residues. Germline loops: CDR1 SGDLS, CDR2 YYNGEE. The ends lost 3 bases at V and 7 bases at J; junction bases unmatched: 6. The CDR3 protein is CASSERQGAGEKLFF. The DNA of the CDR3 is TGTGCCAGCAGCGAACGACAGGGGGCGGGTGAAAAACTGTTTTTT.

V and J are TRBV9 and TRBJ2-3; TRBD2 matches at 12 bases. Per the germline V gene, CDR1 is SGDLS and CDR2 is YYNGEE. The CDR3 runs 18 residues. Losses at the gene ends were 3 bases for V and 1 base for J; bases not matched to a gene: 9. CDR3 amino acids: CASSGLAGASFGTDTQYF. As DNA, the CDR3 is TGTGCCAGCAGCGGACTAGCGGGGGCGTCGTTTGGCACAGATACGCAGTATTTT.

The chain uses TRBV15 and TRBJ2-7, with a weak D call TRBD2 (5 bases). V lost 0 bases and J 1 base, leaving 10 bases between the germline ends. Germline V gives CDR1 LNHNV, CDR2 YYDKDF (reference sequence). The CDR3 totals 15 residues. CDR3 nucleotides: TGTGCCACCAGCAGAGATTCGCGCGGGTCCTACGAGCAGTACTTC. Amino acids: CATSRDSRGSYEQYF.

The chain employs TRBV2 and TRBJ1-5; a weak D match, TRBD1 (5 bases). Germline V lookup: CDR1 SNHLY, CDR2 FYNNEI. Trimming cost V 8 bases and J 3 bases, with 20 bases left between them. This CDR3 has 16 amino acids. CDR3 nucleotide sequence: TGTGCCAGCGGTTCCGAGCGGGGCAACGCCAATCAGCCCCAGCATTTT. This codes for CASGSERGNANQPQHF.

The chain is built from TRBV30 and TRBJ1-3; the D is unclear. The CDR3 length is 15 residues. Deletions cut 2 bases from V and 0 bases from J, with 11 bases between. From germline, CDR1 is GTSNPN and CDR2 SVGIG (reference sequence). The CDR3 sequence: CAWSRPGLSGNTIYF. The CDR3 DNA is TGTGCCTGGAGTCGTCCAGGCCTCTCTGGAAACACCATATATTTT.

The chain combines TRBV13 with TRBJ1-1, with TRBD1 identical over 9 bases. Germline lookup yields CDR1 PRHDT and CDR2 FYEKMQ (reference sequence). J gave up 8 bases and V 3 bases, and 4 bases lay outside the gene matches. The CDR3 has 13 residues. This CDR3 reads CASSLGQGSEAFF. The CDR3 region has the DNA TGTGCCAGCAGCTTGGGACAGGGCTCCGAAGCTTTCTTT.

The chain carries TRBV25-1 and TRBJ1-4; D is undetermined. Germline V gives CDR1 MGHDK, CDR2 SYGVNS. The V end was cut by 4 bases, the J end by 0 bases, with 9 bases between. The length of the CDR3 is 15 residues. CDR3 amino acids: CASSGTTTTNEKLFF. The CDR3, as DNA: TGTGCCAGCAGTGGGACGACTACAACTAATGAAAAACTGTTTTTT.

The chain combines TRBV5-6 with TRBJ2-7; D is uncertain. Per germline, CDR1 SGHDT and CDR2 YYEEEE. The V gene lost 10 bases and the J gene lost 2 bases, with 22 bases spanning the gap. The CDR3 runs to 15 residues. The CDR3 here is CAGSVQRALTYEQYF. CDR3 sequence (DNA): TGTGCCGGATCCGTTCAAAGAGCACTAACCTACGAGCAGTACTTC.

The chain carries TRBV4-1 and TRBJ2-1; D is undetermined. Germline values: CDR1 MGHRA, CDR2 YSYEKL. This CDR3 is built from 14 residues. Trimming shortened V by 0 bases and J by 4 bases, and 7 bases separated the two germline ends. The CDR3 DNA follows: TGCGCCAGCAGCCAAGAGCCCCTATACAATGAGCAGTTCTTC. It codes for CASSQEPLYNEQFF.

J is TRBJ2-1 and V is TRBV11-3; TRBD2 is a possible D gene (6 bases). Trimming pared 6 bases from V and 5 bases from J, leaving 14 bases between. The germline CDR1 and CDR2 sequences are SGHNT and YENEEA. The CDR3 consists of 14 residues. CDR3 in DNA: TGTGCCAGCAGTGTGGGCGGGATGGACAATGAGCAGTTCTTC. Its translation: CASSVGGMDNEQFF.

The V call is TRBV29-1, the J call TRBJ2-2; 10 bases line up with TRBD1. The CDR3 runs 13 residues. V shed 7 bases, J shed 7 bases, and the junction held 6 bases outside the gene matches. Per germline, CDR1 SQVTM and CDR2 ANQGSEA. CDR3: CSADRGLGGELFF. The CDR3 DNA sequence: TGCAGCGCAGACAGGGGGCTTGGCGGGGAGCTGTTTTTT.

The V gene is TRBV4-1, the J gene TRBJ1-1, with TRBD1 as a possible D gene (6 bases). The CDR3 sequence is 13 residues long. Per the germline V gene, CDR1 is MGHRA and CDR2 is YSYEKL. V lost 0 bases to trimming and J lost 9 bases, with 11 bases between them. CDR3: CASSQDQGKQAFF. CDR3 nucleotide sequence: TGCGCCAGCAGCCAAGATCAGGGGAAGCAAGCTTTCTTT.

V gene TRBV19 combines with J gene TRBJ2-7; the D gene is possibly TRBD1 (6 bases). V dropped 5 bases and J dropped 0 bases, with 11 bases sitting between them. Germline V lookup: CDR1 LNHDA, CDR2 SQIVND (reference sequence). The CDR3 is 14 amino acids. DNA for the CDR3: TGTGCCAGTAGTTCCGGACAGTTCTCCTACGAGCAGTACTTC. It codes for CASSSGQFSYEQYF.

V gene TRBV29-1 combines with J gene TRBJ1-5; D is unresolved. Trimming pared 7 bases from V and 11 bases from J, leaving 15 bases between. Looked up from germline, CDR1 is SQVTM and CDR2 is ANQGSEA. The CDR3 has 11 residues. In DNA form, the CDR3 reads TGCAGCGCGGCGATCGGTCGGGCCCAGCATTTT. Its translation is CSAAIGRAQHF.